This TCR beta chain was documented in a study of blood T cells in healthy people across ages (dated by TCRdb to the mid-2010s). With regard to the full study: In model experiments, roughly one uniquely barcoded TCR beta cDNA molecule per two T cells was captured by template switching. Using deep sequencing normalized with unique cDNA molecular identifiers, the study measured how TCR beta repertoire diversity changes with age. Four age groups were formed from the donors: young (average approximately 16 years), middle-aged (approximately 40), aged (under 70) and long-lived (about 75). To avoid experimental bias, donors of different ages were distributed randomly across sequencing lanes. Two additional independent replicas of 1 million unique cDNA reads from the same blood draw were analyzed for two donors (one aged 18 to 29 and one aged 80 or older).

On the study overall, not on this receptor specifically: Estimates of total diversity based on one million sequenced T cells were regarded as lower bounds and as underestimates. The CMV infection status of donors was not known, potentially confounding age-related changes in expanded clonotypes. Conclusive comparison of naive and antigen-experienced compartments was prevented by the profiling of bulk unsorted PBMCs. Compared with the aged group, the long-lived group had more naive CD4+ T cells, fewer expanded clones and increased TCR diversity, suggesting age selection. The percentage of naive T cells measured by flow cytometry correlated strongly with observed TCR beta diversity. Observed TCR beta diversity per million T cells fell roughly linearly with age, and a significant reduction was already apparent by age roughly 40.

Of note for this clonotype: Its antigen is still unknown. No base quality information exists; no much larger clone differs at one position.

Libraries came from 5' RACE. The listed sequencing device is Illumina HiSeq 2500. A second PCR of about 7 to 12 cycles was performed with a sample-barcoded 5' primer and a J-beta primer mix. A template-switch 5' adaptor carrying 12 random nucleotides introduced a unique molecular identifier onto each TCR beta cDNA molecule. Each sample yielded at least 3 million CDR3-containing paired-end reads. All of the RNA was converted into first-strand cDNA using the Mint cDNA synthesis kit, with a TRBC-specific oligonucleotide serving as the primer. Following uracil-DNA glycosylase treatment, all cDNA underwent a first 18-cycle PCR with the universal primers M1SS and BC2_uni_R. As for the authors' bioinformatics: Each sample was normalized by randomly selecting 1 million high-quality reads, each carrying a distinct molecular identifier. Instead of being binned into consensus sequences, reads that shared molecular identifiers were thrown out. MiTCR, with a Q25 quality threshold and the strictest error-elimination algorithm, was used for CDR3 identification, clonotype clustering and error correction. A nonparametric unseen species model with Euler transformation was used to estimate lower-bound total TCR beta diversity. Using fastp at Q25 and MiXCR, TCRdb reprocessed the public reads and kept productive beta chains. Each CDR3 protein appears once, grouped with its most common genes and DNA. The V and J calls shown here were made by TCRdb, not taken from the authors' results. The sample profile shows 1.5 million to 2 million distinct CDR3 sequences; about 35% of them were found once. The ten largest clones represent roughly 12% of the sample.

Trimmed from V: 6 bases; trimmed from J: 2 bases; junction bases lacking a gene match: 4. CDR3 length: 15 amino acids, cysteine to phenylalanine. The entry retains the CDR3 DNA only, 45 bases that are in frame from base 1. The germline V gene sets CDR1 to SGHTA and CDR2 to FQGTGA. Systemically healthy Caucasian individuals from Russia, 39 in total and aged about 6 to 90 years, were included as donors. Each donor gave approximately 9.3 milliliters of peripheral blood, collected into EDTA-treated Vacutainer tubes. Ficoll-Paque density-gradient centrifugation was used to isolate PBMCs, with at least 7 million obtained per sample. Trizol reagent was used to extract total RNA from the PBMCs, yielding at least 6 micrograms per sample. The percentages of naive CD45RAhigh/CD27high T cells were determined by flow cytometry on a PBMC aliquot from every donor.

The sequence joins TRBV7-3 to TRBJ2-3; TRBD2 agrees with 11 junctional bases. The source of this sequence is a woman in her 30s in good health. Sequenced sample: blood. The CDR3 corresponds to CASSRSGRDTDTQYF. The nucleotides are TGTGCCAGCAGTCGTAGCGGGAGGGACACAGATACGCAGTATTTT.